Listed here is a single T cell receptor beta chain. The antigen remains undetermined. The primer mix had 60 Vbeta and 13 Jbeta primers. Measured with immunoSEQ multiplex PCR; TCRdb has only the in-frame clones, and not every one. Seen here are under 300,000 clones, more than 55% observed once, and the top ten hold 2% to 2.5%. Looked up from germline, CDR1 is MNHEY and CDR2 is SVGAGI. CDR3 size: 15 residues. The trim removed 6 bases at V and 5 bases at J, leaving 4 bases unmatched. This sample is part of a study of cytomegalovirus exposure and HLA in healthy donors. Study findings and constraints: Presence/absence analyses assumed roughly uniform sequencing depth across donors, which may not hold. It was confirmed in vitro that three of the CMV-associated chains were specific for CMV antigens. Most sequenced TCRs were rare (though some public TCRs occurred in many donors). Some TCR beta chains (roughly 160 of them) were listed as cytomegalovirus-associated.

The chain joins TRBV6-5 to TRBJ2-1; 13 bases are a match to TRBD2. The clonotype comes from a female donor in good health and CMV-seronegative. Sequencing was carried out using PBMCs. The CDR3 loop is CASSRGTSGNNEQFF. Here the CDR3 DNA reads TGTGCCAGCAGCCGAGGGACTAGCGGGAACAATGAGCAGTTCTTC.